The T cell receptor beta chain described here comes from a study of blood T cell repertoires in COVID-19. Source study methods: Amplified reference gene primers provided the basis for estimating nucleated cell counts. Produced via immunoSEQ multiplex PCR; TCRdb's table is partial and in-frame only. V and J calls and clone size are those listed in that table; D and trimming were worked out from the DNA. Of 100,000 to 150,000 clones listed, 74% are singletons. This CDR3 region has 11 residues. Germline assignment: CDR1 KGHDR and CDR2 SFDVKD. The junction had 0 bases not matched to a gene; V was cut back by 9 bases and J by 5 bases.

J is TRBJ2-1 and V is TRBV24-1, with TRBD1 matching 7 bases. The sample consisted of peripheral blood. The source of this sequence is a man between 60 and 70 years old with acute or convalescent COVID-19. CDR3 protein: CATQGDNEQFF. For the CDR3, the DNA is TGTGCCACCCAGGGGGACAATGAGCAGTTCTTC.